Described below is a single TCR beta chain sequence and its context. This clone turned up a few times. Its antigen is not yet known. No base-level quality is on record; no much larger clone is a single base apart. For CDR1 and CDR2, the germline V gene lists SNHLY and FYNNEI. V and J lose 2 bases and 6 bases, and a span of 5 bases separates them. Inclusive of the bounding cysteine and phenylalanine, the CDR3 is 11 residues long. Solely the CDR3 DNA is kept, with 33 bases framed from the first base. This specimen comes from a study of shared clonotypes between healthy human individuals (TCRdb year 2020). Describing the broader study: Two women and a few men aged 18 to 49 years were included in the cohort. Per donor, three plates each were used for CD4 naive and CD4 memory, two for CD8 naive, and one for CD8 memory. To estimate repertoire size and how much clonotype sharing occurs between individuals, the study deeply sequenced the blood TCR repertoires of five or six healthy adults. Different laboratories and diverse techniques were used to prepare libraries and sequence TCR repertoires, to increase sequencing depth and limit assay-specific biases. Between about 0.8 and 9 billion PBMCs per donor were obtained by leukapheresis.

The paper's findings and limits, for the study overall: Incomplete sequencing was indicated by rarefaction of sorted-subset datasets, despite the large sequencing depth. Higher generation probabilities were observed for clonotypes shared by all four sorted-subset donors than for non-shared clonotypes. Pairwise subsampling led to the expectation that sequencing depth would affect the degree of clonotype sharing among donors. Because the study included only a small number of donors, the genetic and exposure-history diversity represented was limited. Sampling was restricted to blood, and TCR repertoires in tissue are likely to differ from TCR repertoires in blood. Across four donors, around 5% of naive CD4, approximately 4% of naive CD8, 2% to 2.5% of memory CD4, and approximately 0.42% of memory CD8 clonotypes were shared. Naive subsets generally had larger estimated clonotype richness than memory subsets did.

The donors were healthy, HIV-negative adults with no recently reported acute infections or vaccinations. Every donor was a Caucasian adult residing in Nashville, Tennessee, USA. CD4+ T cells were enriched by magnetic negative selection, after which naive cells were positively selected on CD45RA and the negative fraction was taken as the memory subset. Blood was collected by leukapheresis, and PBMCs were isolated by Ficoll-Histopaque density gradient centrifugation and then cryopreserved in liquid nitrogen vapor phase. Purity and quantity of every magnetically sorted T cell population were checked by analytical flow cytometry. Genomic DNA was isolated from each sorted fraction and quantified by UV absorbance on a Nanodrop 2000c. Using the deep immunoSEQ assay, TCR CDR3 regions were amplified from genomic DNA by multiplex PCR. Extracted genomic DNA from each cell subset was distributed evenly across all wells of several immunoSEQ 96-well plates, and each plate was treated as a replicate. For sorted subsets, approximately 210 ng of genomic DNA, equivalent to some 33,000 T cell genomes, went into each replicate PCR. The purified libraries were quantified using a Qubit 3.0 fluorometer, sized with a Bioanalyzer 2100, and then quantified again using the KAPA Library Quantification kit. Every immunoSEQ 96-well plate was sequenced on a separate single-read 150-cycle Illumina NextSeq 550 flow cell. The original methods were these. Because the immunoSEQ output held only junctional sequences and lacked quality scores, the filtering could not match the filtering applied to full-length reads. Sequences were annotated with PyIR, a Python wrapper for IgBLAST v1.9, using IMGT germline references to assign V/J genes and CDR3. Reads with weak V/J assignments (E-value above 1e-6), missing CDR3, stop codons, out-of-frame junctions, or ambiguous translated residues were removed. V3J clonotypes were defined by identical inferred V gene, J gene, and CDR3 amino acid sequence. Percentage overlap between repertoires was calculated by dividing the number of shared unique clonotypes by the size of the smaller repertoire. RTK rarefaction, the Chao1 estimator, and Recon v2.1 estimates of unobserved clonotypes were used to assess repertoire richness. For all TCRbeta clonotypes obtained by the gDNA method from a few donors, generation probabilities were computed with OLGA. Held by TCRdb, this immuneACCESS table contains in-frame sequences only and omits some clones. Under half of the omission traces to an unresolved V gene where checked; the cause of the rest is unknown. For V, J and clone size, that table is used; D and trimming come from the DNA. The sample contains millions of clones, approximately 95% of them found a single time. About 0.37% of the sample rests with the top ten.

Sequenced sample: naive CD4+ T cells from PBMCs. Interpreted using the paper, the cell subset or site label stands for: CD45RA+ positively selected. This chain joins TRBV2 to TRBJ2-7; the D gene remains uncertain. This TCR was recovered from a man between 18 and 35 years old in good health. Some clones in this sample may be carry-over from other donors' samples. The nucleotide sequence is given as TGTGCCAGCAGTGAACTCGGCGAGCAGTACTTC. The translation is CASSELGEQYF.